Listed below are T cell receptor beta chains from one sample, sequenced in a study of OX40 agonist ivuxolimab in advanced cancers. Clones were sequenced by immunoSEQ multiplex PCR, and TCRdb holds only the in-frame ones, with some missing. The data show 100,000 or so clones, 90% seen once. The source was CD4+ or CD8+ T cells sorted from blood, collected in a trial of the OX40 agonist ivuxolimab. These receptors were taken from an adult with an advanced solid tumor such as melanoma, head and neck, liver or kidney cancer. The CDR3 runs from the conserved cysteine through the conserved F or W. The D gene is left open where the match is weak. A clone size is listed for some rows: how often the clone was seen (once, few, many), or a class if it is expanded.

CDR3aa	CDR3nt	abundance	v_gene	d_gene	j_gene
CASSDAGAPHTQYF	TGCGCCAGCAGTGATGCGGGAGCCCCCCATACGCAGTATTTT	.	TRBV10-2	TRBD2	TRBJ2-3
CASSLGESPGNTIYF	TGTGCCAGCAGCTTAGGGGAATCCCCTGGAAACACCATATATTTT	.	TRBV13	.	TRBJ1-3
CASSFLSGSYNEQFF	TGTGCCAGCAGCTTTCTATCGGGATCCTACAATGAGCAGTTCTTC	.	TRBV9	.	TRBJ2-1
CASSIRGRTVITDTQYF	TGTGCCAGTAGTATAAGGGGCCGGACGGTAATAACAGATACGCAGTATTTT	.	TRBV19	.	TRBJ2-3
CASSPNRVSIRYNEQFF	TGTGCCAGCTCACCAAACCGGGTCTCCATACGATACAATGAGCAGTTCTTC	.	TRBV18	.	TRBJ2-1
CASSVGQGAGQPQHF	TGTGCCAGCAGTGTCGGCCAGGGGGCCGGTCAGCCCCAGCATTTT	few	TRBV6-1	TRBD1	TRBJ1-5
CASSLSYERGGKQYF	TGCGCCAGCAGCTTGAGTTATGAGAGGGGCGGGAAGCAGTACTTC	.	TRBV5-1	.	TRBJ2-7
CASSEGLARSYEQYF	TGTGCCAGCAGCGAAGGACTAGCGAGATCCTACGAGCAGTACTTC	.	TRBV7-9	TRBD2	TRBJ2-7
CASSQQGNYGYTF	TGTGCCAGCTCACAGCAAGGAAACTATGGCTACACCTTC	.	TRBV18	.	TRBJ1-2
CASSIAGEQYF	TGTGCCAGTAGTATAGCCGGCGAGCAGTACTTC	once	TRBV19	.	TRBJ2-7
CASNPRGTSATYEQYF	TGCGCCAGCAACCCTCGGGGGACTAGCGCGACCTACGAGCAGTACTTC	.	TRBV5-1	TRBD2	TRBJ2-7
CASSLVPGTSLGEQYF	TGTGCCAGCAGCTTAGTACCCGGGACTAGTCTCGGGGAGCAGTACTTC	.	TRBV7-6	TRBD2	TRBJ2-7
CASSLEGYTQYF	TGCGCCAGCAGCTTGGAGGGCTATACGCAGTATTTT	.	TRBV5-1	.	TRBJ2-3
CASSLGALAGRGYEQYF	TGCGCCAGCAGCTTGGGTGCGCTAGCGGGTAGGGGCTACGAGCAGTACTTC	once	TRBV5-1	TRBD2	TRBJ2-7
CASRPDRASTDTQYF	TGTGCCAGCAGGCCGGACAGAGCTAGCACAGATACGCAGTATTTT	.	TRBV5-4	.	TRBJ2-3
CASSLRPSLAGGPGEQFF	TGTGCCAGTAGTCTAAGACCTTCCCTAGCGGGAGGGCCGGGTGAGCAGTTCTTC	.	TRBV19	TRBD2	TRBJ2-1
CASSPGTSGGPQYF	TGTGCCAGCAGCCCGGGGACTAGCGGGGGCCCGCAGTACTTC	.	TRBV7-3	TRBD2	TRBJ2-5
CAWEGNTEAFF	TGTGCCTGGGAAGGTAACACTGAAGCTTTCTTT	.	TRBV30	.	TRBJ1-1
CASSLNTGELFF	TGCGCCAGCAGTTTGAACACCGGGGAGCTGTTTTTT	.	TRBV5-1	.	TRBJ2-2
CAISEGGSYEQYF	TGTGCCATCAGTGAGGGAGGGTCCTACGAGCAGTACTTC	.	TRBV10-3	.	TRBJ2-7
CASSERTGVEQYF	TGCGCCAGCAGCGAACGGACAGGGGTCGAGCAGTACTTC	.	TRBV5-1	TRBD1	TRBJ2-7
CASLPSGSSYEQYF	TGCGCCAGCCTTCCTAGCGGGAGCTCCTACGAGCAGTACTTC	.	TRBV10-2	TRBD2	TRBJ2-7
CASSPQPTNNEQFF	TGCGCCAGCAGCCCTCAACCCACTAACAATGAGCAGTTCTTC	once	TRBV5-1	.	TRBJ2-1
CASSIERSSYNEQFF	TGTGCCAGCAGCATCGAGCGGAGCTCCTACAATGAGCAGTTCTTC	.	TRBV7-3	.	TRBJ2-1
CASERTETQYF	TGTGCCAGCGAGAGGACGGAGACCCAGTACTTC	.	TRBV2	.	TRBJ2-5
CASSQTITWGETQYF	TGTGCCAGCAGCCAGACAATTACCTGGGGGGAGACCCAGTACTTC	.	TRBV27	.	TRBJ2-5
CASSTLQAGANVLTF	TGTGCCAGTAGTACACTTCAGGCTGGGGCCAACGTCCTGACTTTC	.	TRBV19	.	TRBJ2-6
CASSFGTGADIQYF	TGCGCCAGCAGCTTTGGGACAGGGGCAGACATTCAGTACTTC	.	TRBV5-1	TRBD1	TRBJ2-4
CASSLRTGGINEKLFF	TGTGCCAGCAGCCTTAGGACAGGCGGTATTAATGAAAAACTGTTTTTT	.	TRBV7-8	TRBD1	TRBJ1-4
CASSSESRRETQYF	TGTGCCAGCAGCTCTGAGAGTAGGCGGGAGACCCAGTACTTC	.	TRBV7-9	.	TRBJ2-5
CASSLGPGTGNGKQYF	TGTGCCAGCAGCTTAGGGCCCGGGACAGGGAATGGTAAGCAGTACTTC	.	TRBV7-2	TRBD1	TRBJ2-7
CATSPRTGGIYEQYF	TGTGCCACCAGCCCTCGGACAGGGGGCATCTACGAGCAGTACTTC	.	TRBV15	TRBD1	TRBJ2-7
CASSLLGGYEQYF	TGTGCCAGCTCACTTCTTGGTGGGTACGAGCAGTACTTC	.	TRBV18	.	TRBJ2-7
CASSFGGLAGGGSKQYF	TGCGCCAGCAGCTTCGGTGGACTAGCGGGAGGTGGGAGCAAGCAGTACTTC	.	TRBV5-1	TRBD2	TRBJ2-7
CASSLAGMARYIPTYEQYF	TGTGCCAGCAGCCTTGCAGGGATGGCTAGATATATCCCCACCTACGAGCAGTACTTC	.	TRBV27	.	TRBJ2-7
CSARGSGANVLTF	TGCAGCGCCCGCGGGTCTGGGGCCAACGTCCTGACTTTC	.	TRBV29-1	.	TRBJ2-6
CASSPRGGLADNEQFF	TGTGCCAGCAGCCCGCGGGGGGGACTAGCGGACAATGAGCAGTTCTTC	.	TRBV27	TRBD2	TRBJ2-1
CASSLDRGANEKLFF	TGTGCCAGCAGCTTAGACCGGGGGGCGAACGAAAAACTGTTTTTT	.	TRBV7-9	.	TRBJ1-4
CASSFRGAGVDTQYF	TGTGCCAGCAGCTTCCGGGGGGCCGGGGTGGATACGCAGTATTTT	.	TRBV7-2	.	TRBJ2-3
CASSRPGLPSDTQYF	TGTGCCAGCAGCCGACCGGGACTTCCGTCAGATACGCAGTATTTT	.	TRBV5-6	.	TRBJ2-3
CASRETGSLGTQYF	TGTGCCAGCAGAGAGACGGGGTCCTTGGGTACGCAGTATTTT	.	TRBV6-5	.	TRBJ2-3
CASSPRLAGGYETQYF	TGCGCCAGCAGCCCTCGGCTAGCGGGAGGTTATGAGACCCAGTACTTC	.	TRBV4-3	TRBD2	TRBJ2-5
CASSPGTGIYNEQFF	TGTGCCAGCTCACCGGGGACAGGGATCTACAATGAGCAGTTCTTC	.	TRBV18	TRBD1	TRBJ2-1
CASSLALASYEQYF	TGTGCCAGCAGCTTAGCCCTAGCATCCTACGAGCAGTACTTC	.	TRBV11-2	.	TRBJ2-7
CASSRDRYSGANVLTF	TGTGCCAGCAGCCGAGACAGGTACTCTGGGGCCAACGTCCTGACTTTC	.	TRBV2	.	TRBJ2-6
CASSPSIAGTNEKLFF	TGTGCCAGCTCACCTTCAATAGCGGGAACTAATGAAAAACTGTTTTTT	.	TRBV18	.	TRBJ1-4
CASSPQGSNQPQHF	TGTGCCAGCTCACCACAGGGAAGCAATCAGCCCCAGCATTTT	.	TRBV18	.	TRBJ1-5
CASSRDNSYEQYF	TGTGCCAGCAGCCGGGACAACTCCTACGAGCAGTACTTC	.	TRBV7-2	.	TRBJ2-7
CASSESVRGRNGYTF	TGCGCCAGCAGTGAGTCGGTCAGGGGAAGGAATGGCTACACCTTC	.	TRBV10-2	.	TRBJ1-2
CASGSGQGTYEQYF	TGTGCCAGCGGGTCGGGACAGGGAACTTACGAGCAGTACTTC	.	TRBV27	TRBD1	TRBJ2-7
CASSLALAGREQFF	TGTGCCAGCAGCTTAGCACTAGCGGGAAGGGAGCAGTTCTTC	.	TRBV7-2	TRBD2	TRBJ2-1
CASSEGRSGANVLTF	TGTGCCAGTAGTGAAGGACGCTCTGGGGCCAACGTCCTGACTTTC	.	TRBV19	.	TRBJ2-6
CASSFGGPGEQYF	TGTGCCAGCAGCTTCGGGGGACCGGGAGAGCAGTACTTC	.	TRBV7-2	.	TRBJ2-7
CASSELSEQYF	TGTGCCAGCAGTGAGCTATCCGAGCAGTACTTC	.	TRBV6-6	.	TRBJ2-7
CAISEGTSAHEQYF	TGTGCCATCAGTGAGGGGACTAGCGCTCACGAGCAGTACTTC	.	TRBV10-3	TRBD2	TRBJ2-7
CASSEDEGSGNTIYF	TGTGCCAGCAGCGAAGATGAGGGGTCCGGAAACACCATATATTTT	.	TRBV6-1	.	TRBJ1-3
CASSLVAAPYEQYF	TGTGCCAGCAGCTTAGTAGCGGCACCCTACGAGCAGTACTTC	once	TRBV5-6	.	TRBJ2-7
CASSLDGRAYEQYF	TGTGCCAGCAGCTTAGATGGGAGGGCCTACGAGCAGTACTTC	.	TRBV7-9	TRBD2	TRBJ2-7
CASSAGPPNGNTIYF	TGCGCCAGCAGCGCAGGACCCCCTAATGGAAACACCATATATTTT	.	TRBV5-1	.	TRBJ1-3